Following are 21 T cell receptor beta chains from one sample sequenced in a study of cytomegalovirus exposure and HLA in healthy donors (dated by TCRdb to about 2017). To prepare the library, the immunoSEQ multiplex PCR assay was applied. For the multiplex PCR, a mixture combining 60 forward primers for TCR Vbeta segments and 13 reverse primers for TCR Jbeta segments was used. TCRdb took this table from immuneACCESS and kept in-frame rearrangements with V and J called. Such tables lack part of the clones; where checked against another copy, unresolved V genes explain under half of the gap, and the rest is unexplained. This sample holds 110,000 to 150,000 clones; about 75% were observed only once. 1.5% to 2% of the sample rests with the top ten. Sequencing was done on a sample of PBMCs. The receptor set was obtained from a woman between 25 and 40 years old in good health and CMV-seronegative.

The J gene is TRBJ1-2, the V gene TRBV6-6; 7 bases fit TRBD1. Germline V gives CDR1 MNHNY, CDR2 SVGAGI (reference sequence). The J segment lost 7 bases and the V segment lost 7 bases, leaving 3 bases of the junction unmatched. The CDR3 contains 11 residues. The DNA of the CDR3 is TGTGCCAGCAACCGACAGGGTGGCTACACCTTC. This codes for CASNRQGGYTF.

J is TRBJ2-7 and V is TRBV27; tentatively, D is TRBD1 (5 bases). The CDR3 extends over 16 amino acids. The germline V gene encodes CDR1 MNHEY and CDR2 SMNVEV (reference sequence). Trimming took 5 bases from V and 0 from J, leaving 17 bases between them. The CDR3 reads CASSPSTETVSYEQYF. CDR3 coding DNA: TGTGCCAGCAGTCCTTCCACCGAGACAGTCTCCTACGAGCAGTACTTC.

This clone was observed a handful of times. The V and J genes are TRBV28 and TRBJ1-1; 11 bases match TRBD1. From germline, CDR1 is MDHEN and CDR2 SYDVKM. After removal of 5 bases from V and 5 bases from J, the junction contained 4 bases not matched to a gene. The CDR3 spans 14 residues. CDR3 coding DNA: TGTGCCAGCAGTCCCGGACAGGGGGCGACTGAAGCTTTCTTT. Protein: CASSPGQGATEAFF.

In its sample, this clone was seen a few times. The chain links TRBV19 to TRBJ2-7, with TRBD2 as a possible D gene (6 bases). This CDR3 is built from 15 residues. Germline assignment: CDR1 LNHDA and CDR2 SQIVND (reference sequence). The germline V and J ends were trimmed by 3 bases and 0 bases, with 12 bases remaining between them. The CDR3 bases are TGTGCCAGTAGTATCCGAGGACTATCCTCCTACGAGCAGTACTTC. This translates into CASSIRGLSSYEQYF.

V usage is TRBV6-5 and J usage is TRBJ2-5; 11 nucleotides agree with TRBD2. This CDR3 is 13 amino acids long. Germline V gene data show CDR1 as MNHEY and CDR2 as SVGAGI. Losses at the gene ends were 5 bases for V and 5 bases for J; bases not matched to a gene: 1. CDR3 DNA: TGTGCCAGCAGTAGACTAGCGGGGGAGACCCAGTACTTC. This sequence encodes CASSRLAGETQYF.

This clone was found a few times. V usage is TRBV6-1 and J usage is TRBJ1-5; D perhaps matches TRBD1 (5 bases). V was cut by 4 bases and J by 5 bases, with 15 bases left in between. CDR3 length: 15 residues. The germline V gene has CDR1 MNHNS and CDR2 SASEGT. CDR3 nucleotides: TGTGCCAGCAGTGGGGTCGGGGGTACAGATCAGCCCCAGCATTTT. It specifies CASSGVGGTDQPQHF.

This CDR3 reads CASSSGFLGGTQYF. The DNA for the CDR3 is TGTGCCAGCAGCTCGGGATTCCTCGGGGGTACGCAGTATTTT. The V and J genes are TRBV7-6 and TRBJ2-3, with TRBD2 as a possible D gene (6 bases). Germline V lookup: CDR1 SGHVS, CDR2 FNYEAQ. Trimming removed 4 bases from V and 8 bases from J, with 16 bases in between. This CDR3 comprises 14 residues.

This chain connects TRBV28 to TRBJ2-3, with TRBD2 as a possible D gene (6 bases). Germline lookup yields CDR1 MDHEN and CDR2 SYDVKM. Between the trimmed V and J ends, which lost 6 bases and 8 bases, there was a span of 21 bases. The CDR3 is 15 amino acids. CDR3 bases: TGTGCCAGCAGCCCCGGGGCAGCGGGCACTTTTACGCAGTATTTT. This codes for CASSPGAAGTFTQYF.

This rearrangement joins TRBV7-6 to TRBJ2-1; D unresolved. Germline V CDR1 and CDR2: SGHVS, FNYEAQ. The CDR3 extends over 13 amino acids. V shed 5 bases and J shed 4 bases, with 9 bases lying between them. The CDR3 is CASSPIVYNEQFF. In DNA form, the CDR3 reads TGTGCCAGCAGCCCAATAGTATACAATGAGCAGTTCTTC.

CDR3 nucleotide sequence: TGTGCCAGCGCGGGACAGGGGATAACAGATACGCAGTATTTT. Translating it yields CASAGQGITDTQYF. The gene calls are TRBV2 and TRBJ2-3, with 10 positions matching TRBD1. V lost 8 bases and J lost 3; bases outside the gene matches: 5. CDR1 and CDR2 (germline): SNHLY, FYNNEI. The CDR3 length is 14 residues.

This chain connects TRBV5-6 to TRBJ1-5; TRBD1 aligns across 9 bases. Germline-derived CDR1 and CDR2 are SGHDT and YYEEEE. The CDR3 sequence is 15 residues long. With 0 bases clipped from V and 6 bases from J, the junction kept 4 bases outside the gene matches. The CDR3 bases are TGTGCCAGCAGCTTGGGGGTGACAGGGGGTCAGCCCCAGCATTTT. As protein: CASSLGVTGGQPQHF.

The chain combines TRBV5-4 with TRBJ2-1, with D possibly being TRBD1 (6 bases). V lost 0 bases and J lost 2, with 9 bases in between. This CDR3 region has 15 residues. The germline CDR1 and CDR2 sequences are SGHNT and YYREEE (reference sequence). DNA for the CDR3: TGTGCCAGCAGCTTGGAACAGGGCCCCTACAATGAGCAGTTCTTC. Protein: CASSLEQGPYNEQFF.

The V and J genes are TRBV2 and TRBJ2-5; 14 bases align to TRBD2. V lost 6 bases, J lost 5 bases, and 5 bases stayed unmatched. Germline assignment: CDR1 SNHLY and CDR2 FYNNEI. This CDR3 has 15 amino acids. CDR3 sequence reads: CASSVGLAGVETQYF. The CDR3 DNA is TGTGCCAGCAGCGTGGGACTAGCGGGGGTCGAGACCCAGTACTTC.

The rearrangement uses TRBV28 and TRBJ1-2; 8 bases match TRBD1. The length of the CDR3 is 13 residues. Germline CDR1 reads MDHEN; CDR2 reads SYDVKM. The V segment lost 3 bases and the J segment 8 bases; nucleotides outside the gene matches: 5. Here the CDR3 DNA reads TGTGCCAGCAGTTTCCAGGGGGCGCAAGGCTACACCTTC. Amino acid sequence: CASSFQGAQGYTF.

To note about this clone: Within the sample, other DNA sequences also encode this same CDR3. The chain employs TRBV29-1 and TRBJ2-3; 11 positions agree with TRBD2. J was trimmed by 5 bases and V by 1 base; bases with no gene match: 8. This CDR3 is 16 amino acids long. CDR1 and CDR2 from the germline V gene are SQVTM and ANQGSEA. CDR3 coding DNA: TGCAGCGTTGAAGGGTCGCTAGCGGGGGGCGGAGATACGCAGTATTTT. Encoded protein: CSVEGSLAGGGDTQYF.

This sequence joins TRBV5-1 and TRBJ2-1; the match to TRBD1 covers 9 bases. V lost 4 bases and J lost 9; bases outside the gene matches: 11. The CDR3 consists of 15 residues. Germline V gene sequence: CDR1 SGHRS, CDR2 YFSETQ. The CDR3, as DNA: TGCGCCAGCAGCGAATCGACAGGGGGTCAGGGTGAGCAGTTCTTC. This encodes CASSESTGGQGEQFF. The full variable domain, completed using reference TRBV5-1 and TRBJ2-1, is KAGVTQTPRYLIKTRGQQVTLSCSPISGHRSVSWYQQTPGQGLQFLFEYFSETQRNKGNFPGRFSGRQFSNSRSEMNVSTLELGDSALYLCASSESTGGQGEQFFGPGTRLTVL.

The chain couples TRBV10-3 to TRBJ2-1; 8 nucleotides match TRBD2. J gave up 5 bases and V 0 bases, and 6 bases lay outside the gene matches. Germline V gene data show CDR1 as ENHRY and CDR2 as SYGVKD. There are 16 residues in the CDR3. The CDR3 DNA follows: TGTGCCATCAGTGAGTCTGGGCGGGAGGCGAACAATGAGCAGTTCTTC. Its protein is CAISESGREANNEQFF.

This clone was seen a handful of times. The chain links TRBV18 to TRBJ1-1, with D possibly TRBD1 on 6 matching bases. Germline-derived CDR1 and CDR2 are KGHSH and LQKENI. The CDR3 totals 13 residues. Trimming left V 2 bases short and J 4 bases short, with 8 bases between. This CDR3 is CASSPLDSTEAFF. CDR3 nucleotides: TGTGCCAGCTCACCATTGGACAGCACTGAAGCTTTCTTT.

This rearrangement joins TRBV6-5 to TRBJ1-2, with D perhaps matching TRBD1 (6 bases). The CDR3 is 14 amino acids. V was shortened by 6 bases and J by 4 bases, with 15 bases between the two germline ends. CDR1 is MNHEY and CDR2 is SVGAGI in the germline V gene. CDR3 coding DNA: TGTGCCAGCAGCAACGGGGGGGACACCTATGGCTACACCTTC. It yields the protein CASSNGGDTYGYTF.

V is TRBV6-5 and J is TRBJ2-1; TRBD2 matches at 13 bases. Germline CDR1 MNHEY, CDR2 SVGAGI. The CDR3 consists of 15 residues. After removal of 4 bases from V and 6 bases from J, the junction contained 3 bases not matched to a gene. CDR3 coding DNA: TGTGCCAGCAGTTCAGGACTAGCGGGGGCCAATGAGCAGTTCTTC. Translation: CASSSGLAGANEQFF.

This clone was seen a handful of times. The chain links TRBV4-2 to TRBJ2-1; D gene uncertain. This CDR3 has 14 amino acids. Germline CDR1 reads LGHNA; CDR2 reads YNFKEQ. Trimming took off 1 base at V and 4 bases at J, with 8 bases between the two ends. DNA of the CDR3: TGTGCCAGCAGCCAAGGGTCTAGTTACAATGAGCAGTTCTTC. Amino acids: CASSQGSSYNEQFF.